This T cell receptor (beta chain) was documented in a study of T cells in Graves' hyperthyroidism and ophthalmopathy. The source of the PBMCs was around 9 ml of fresh peripheral blood. Points on this clonotype: The germline gene is not matched at one end of the junction; a read error may be the cause.

Amplification yielded TCR beta CDR3 regions, with RNA transcripts as the source. The HTBI primer set served for first-round RT-PCR of the TCR CDR3. TCRdb passed the multiplex PCR reads through MiXCR, listing each CDR3 protein once. The repertoire holds over 500,000 distinct CDR3 sequences, with about 15% as singletons. The germline gives CDR1 MNHNS, CDR2 SASEGT. The CDR3 extends over 16 amino acids. Sequencing used blood. The chain combines TRBV6-1 with TRBJ2-1; 7 nucleotides match TRBD2. The TCR comes from a woman younger than 45 with Graves' ophthalmopathy. Here the CDR3 DNA reads TGTGCCAGCAGTGAAGAGGAGACTAGCCTTTACATTGAGCAGTTCTTC. Its protein product is CASSEEETSLYIEQFF.